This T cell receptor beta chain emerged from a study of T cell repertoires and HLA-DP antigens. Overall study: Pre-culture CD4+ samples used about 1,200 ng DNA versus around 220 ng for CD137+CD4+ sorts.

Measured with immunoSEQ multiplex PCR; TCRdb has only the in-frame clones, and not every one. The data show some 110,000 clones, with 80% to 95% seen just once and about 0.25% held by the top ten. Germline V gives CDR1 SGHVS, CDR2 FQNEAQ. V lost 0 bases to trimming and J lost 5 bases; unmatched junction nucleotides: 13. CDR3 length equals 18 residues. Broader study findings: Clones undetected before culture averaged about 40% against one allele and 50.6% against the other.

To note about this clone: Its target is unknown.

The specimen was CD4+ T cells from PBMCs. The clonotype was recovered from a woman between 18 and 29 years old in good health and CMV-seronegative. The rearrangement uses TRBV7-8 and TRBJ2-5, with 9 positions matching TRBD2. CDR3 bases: TGTGCCAGCAGCTTAGCGATGTTGGCTAGCGGGATGCGGGAGACCCAGTACTTC. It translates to CASSLAMLASGMRETQYF.